This T cell receptor beta chain was sequenced for a study of PD-1 blockade in classical Hodgkin lymphoma. Regarding the study as a whole: Before treatment, TCR diversity in newly diagnosed patients was reportedly lower than in healthy donors. Nivolumab starters within 1 year of ASCT were excluded. Whatever underlies the repertoire differences (possibly disease activity or prior therapy) remains undefined. It was among complete responders that baseline diversity resembled that of newly diagnosed patients.

There are 17 residues in the CDR3. Per germline, CDR1 SQVTM and CDR2 ANQGSEA. J was trimmed by 2 bases and V by 3 bases; bases with no gene match: 14. This table comes from immunoSEQ multiplex PCR, and its TCRdb copy is limited to in-frame clones, with some not included. Seen here are about 43,000 clones, around 76% observed once, and the top ten hold about 2.8%. A remark on this clone: Its specificity is not known.

No patient escaped relapse after autologous stem cell transplantation, and brentuximab vedotin exposure varied. V is TRBV29-1 and J is TRBJ2-7; TRBD1 matches at 9 bases. The input for sequencing was peripheral blood mononuclear cells (PBMCs), taken before the second cycle of nivolumab. The TCR comes from a human donor with classical Hodgkin lymphoma. CDR3 loop: CSVEPGQGIRSPYEQYF. Here the CDR3 DNA reads TGCAGCGTTGAGCCGGGACAGGGAATCCGGAGCCCCTACGAGCAGTACTTC.